Described below is a single T cell receptor (beta chain) sequence and its context. Germline lookup yields CDR1 SGDLS and CDR2 YYNGEE. The CDR3 has 12 amino acids. Between the trimmed V and J ends, which lost 3 bases and 2 bases, there was a span of 4 bases. The data stem from a study of T cell changes during pregnancy in multiple sclerosis. Produced via immunoSEQ multiplex PCR; TCRdb's table is partial and in-frame only. The sample lists tens of thousands of clones, about nine tenths seen once, with less than 4% in the top ten. The chain combines TRBV9 with TRBJ2-3; D is ambiguous. This specimen was CD8+ T cells from peripheral blood mononuclear cells, taken before pregnancy. The sequence came from a female donor with multiple sclerosis, enrolled in a pregnancy study. The chain's CDR3 is CASSAHTDTQYF. DNA of the CDR3: TGTGCCAGCAGCGCCCACACAGATACGCAGTATTTT.